These T cell receptor beta chains were read from a single sample in a study of vaccination effects on CD4 cells after COVID-19. Sequenced by immunoSEQ multiplex PCR; TCRdb stores in-frame clones only, minus some. This table holds fewer than 30,000 clones, approximately 80% found once. Which antigens these TCRs recognize remains unknown. Sequencing was performed on CD4+ T cells from PBMCs cultured with HCoV-NL63 spike peptides, taken before COVID-19 vaccination. The receptors here all came from a human donor who had a prior SARS-CoV-2 infection. Each CDR3 is given with its conserved first and last residue. Each record gives: V gene, D gene, J gene, clone size, CDR3 protein, CDR3 DNA. A D gene is named only where the DNA matches it firmly. Clone size is given for some rows only: seen once, a few or many times, or a class if the clone is expanded.

TRBV5-4	TRBD2	TRBJ2-1	-	CASSPGLADNEQFF	TGTGCCAGCAGCCCGGGACTAGCGGACAATGAGCAGTTCTTC
TRBV15	-	TRBJ2-7	once	CATSRLQGRYYEQYF	TGTGCCACCAGCAGATTACAGGGCCGCTACTACGAGCAGTACTTC
TRBV18	TRBD2	TRBJ2-5	-	CASSPISGSAETQYF	TGTGCCAGCTCACCGATCAGCGGGAGCGCTGAGACCCAGTACTTC
TRBV7-9	TRBD1	TRBJ1-1	-	CASSRQGDTEAFF	TGTGCCAGCAGCAGACAGGGGGACACTGAAGCTTTCTTT
TRBV5-1	-	TRBJ1-5	-	CASSLEPDSNQPQHF	TGCGCCAGCAGCTTGGAACCGGACAGCAATCAGCCCCAGCATTTT
TRBV11-1	TRBD1	TRBJ1-4	-	CASSQGAGRKLFF	TGTGCCAGCAGCCAGGGGGCAGGGAGAAAACTGTTTTTT
TRBV4-1	-	TRBJ1-5	-	CASSQDGVGGQPQHF	TGCGCCAGCAGCCAAGACGGGGTAGGGGGTCAGCCCCAGCATTTT
TRBV13	TRBD2	TRBJ2-3	-	CASSPLPGLATDTQYF	TGTGCCAGCAGCCCATTACCGGGACTAGCCACAGATACGCAGTATTTT
TRBV7-9	-	TRBJ2-5	-	CASTRSTVLETQYF	TGTGCCAGCACCCGAAGCACGGTGTTAGAGACCCAGTACTTC
TRBV30	-	TRBJ1-6	once	CAWKIGGRSYNSPLHF	TGTGCCTGGAAAATAGGGGGGCGATCCTATAATTCACCCCTCCACTTT
TRBV28	-	TRBJ1-2	-	CASSLVSGLGYTF	TGTGCCAGCAGTTTGGTGTCAGGGCTGGGCTACACCTTC
TRBV15	-	TRBJ1-1	-	CATQGPNTEAFF	TGTGCCACCCAGGGGCCTAACACTGAAGCTTTCTTT
TRBV19	TRBD1	TRBJ2-1	-	CASSIGHGTGSNEQFF	TGTGCCAGTAGTATAGGCCATGGGACAGGGAGCAATGAGCAGTTCTTC
TRBV7-9	-	TRBJ2-4	few	CASSLRGVDIQYF	TGTGCCAGCAGCCTTCGCGGAGTCGACATTCAGTACTTC
TRBV19	-	TRBJ1-1	-	CASSIDRTEGGDFF	TGTGCCAGTAGTATAGATCGCACAGAAGGAGGGGATTTCTTT
TRBV27	TRBD1	TRBJ1-1	-	CASSKDRRTGRKTEAFF	TGTGCCAGCAGCAAAGATAGGCGGACAGGGAGGAAGACTGAAGCTTTCTTT
TRBV7-9	-	TRBJ1-2	-	CASSSIGVGYGYTF	TGTGCCAGCAGCTCCATTGGGGTAGGATATGGCTACACCTTC